These T cell receptor beta chains were read from a single sample in a study of T cell responses to AZD1222 COVID-19 vaccine. Only in-frame clones appear in the TCRdb table, and some are missing; sequencing was by immunoSEQ multiplex PCR. The sample consists of over 50,000 clones, 84% of them appearing once. The sample consisted of peripheral blood, taken on day 0 of AZD1222 vaccination. All receptors derive from an adult in good health. Each CDR3 is given with its conserved first and last residue. The order of the fields is clone size, J gene, D gene, V gene, CDR3 length, CDR3 protein, CDR3 DNA. D genes are given only for firm matches. Clone sizes are given selectively: once, few, many, or a class where the clone is expanded.

-,TRBJ1-2,TRBD1,TRBV19,14,CASSIRDSSYGYTF,TGTGCCAGTAGTATCCGGGACAGCTCCTATGGCTACACCTTC
once,TRBJ2-5,TRBD2,TRBV7-2,15,CASTLAGGHQETQYF,TGTGCCAGCACCCTAGCGGGTGGCCATCAAGAGACCCAGTACTTC
-,TRBJ1-5,TRBD1,TRBV12-3/TRBV12-4,13,CASIRTGGQPQHF,TGTGCCAGCATCCGGACAGGGGGGCAGCCCCAGCATTTT
-,TRBJ2-2,-,TRBV25-1,15,CASSEPNRDPGELFF,TGTGCCAGCAGTGAACCTAACAGGGATCCCGGGGAGCTGTTTTTT
-,TRBJ1-3,-,TRBV5-1,14,CASSLVGVGNTIYF,TGCGCCAGCAGCTTGGTGGGCGTTGGAAACACCATATATTTT
-,TRBJ2-7,TRBD1,TRBV4-3,15,CASSHFADRGREQYF,TGCGCCAGCAGCCACTTCGCGGACAGGGGGCGAGAGCAGTACTTC
-,TRBJ2-5,-,TRBV19,15,CASSMGGSYQETQYF,TGTGCCAGTAGTATGGGGGGCAGTTACCAAGAGACCCAGTACTTC
-,TRBJ1-6,TRBD1,TRBV10-1,14,CASTWTGERSPLHF,TGCGCCAGCACTTGGACAGGGGAAAGATCACCCCTCCACTTT
-,TRBJ1-6,TRBD1,TRBV15,13,CATQGARNSPLHF,TGTGCCACCCAGGGGGCAAGGAATTCACCCCTCCACTTT
-,TRBJ2-7,-,TRBV5-1,15,CASSSPSGDPYEQYF,TGCGCCAGCAGTTCCCCGTCGGGAGACCCCTACGAGCAGTACTTC
-,TRBJ2-1,-,TRBV6-2/TRBV6-3,14,CASSPASSRNEQFF,TGTGCCAGCAGTCCCGCCTCTAGCCGCAATGAGCAGTTCTTC
-,TRBJ1-3,-,TRBV2,15,CASSETDGAGNTIYF,TGTGCCAGCAGTGAAACCGACGGAGCCGGAAACACCATATATTTT
-,TRBJ2-4,-,TRBV10-3,13,CAISESRENIQYF,TGTGCCATCAGTGAGTCACGGGAGAACATTCAGTACTTC
-,TRBJ1-6,-,TRBV4-2,16,CASSQDLTGIGSPLHF,TGTGCCAGCAGCCAAGATCTGACAGGTATAGGTTCACCCCTCCACTTT
medium-sized,TRBJ1-2,-,TRBV2,11,CASSGTYGYTF,TGTGCCAGCAGTGGAACCTATGGCTACACCTTC
-,TRBJ2-5,-,TRBV2,16,CASSETSRAYQETQYF,TGTGCCAGCAGTGAAACTAGCAGGGCCTACCAAGAGACCCAGTACTTC
-,TRBJ1-2,-,TRBV5-1,15,CASSFDGDPNYGYTF,TGCGCCAGCAGCTTCGACGGAGACCCCAACTATGGCTACACCTTC
-,TRBJ1-3,TRBD1,TRBV3-1/TRBV3-2,14,CASSHRTGRNTIYF,TGTGCCAGCAGCCACCGGACAGGGAGAAACACCATATATTTT
-,TRBJ1-3,-,TRBV19,15,CASSSGAGPGNTIYF,TGTGCCAGTAGTTCCGGCGCCGGCCCTGGAAACACCATATATTTT
-,TRBJ1-5,-,TRBV4-2,17,CASSQDLGTLRNQPQHF,TGTGCCAGCAGCCAAGATTTAGGGACACTTCGCAATCAGCCCCAGCATTTT
-,TRBJ1-5,-,TRBV15,14,CATSSDYSNQPQHF,TGTGCCACCAGCAGCGACTATAGCAATCAGCCCCAGCATTTT
once,TRBJ2-6,-,TRBV5-8,16,CASNQSHPHKVGLLTF,TGTGCCAGCAATCAGAGTCATCCACACAAAGTCGGGCTCCTGACTTTC
-,TRBJ1-1,-,TRBV5-1,17,CASSLAGGRVRDTEAFF,TGCGCCAGCAGCTTGGCCGGAGGCAGGGTAAGGGACACTGAAGCTTTCTTT
-,TRBJ1-4,TRBD1,TRBV18,16,CASSPSGGGVNEKLFF,TGTGCCAGCTCACCTTCTGGAGGGGGCGTAAATGAAAAACTGTTTTTT
few,TRBJ1-3,-,TRBV5-1,14,CASSLDSSGNTIYF,TGCGCCAGCAGCTTGGACAGCTCTGGAAACACCATATATTTT
-,TRBJ1-2,-,TRBV7-2,14,CASSFGAGQRGYTF,TGTGCCAGCAGCTTTGGGGCCGGACAGAGAGGCTACACCTTC